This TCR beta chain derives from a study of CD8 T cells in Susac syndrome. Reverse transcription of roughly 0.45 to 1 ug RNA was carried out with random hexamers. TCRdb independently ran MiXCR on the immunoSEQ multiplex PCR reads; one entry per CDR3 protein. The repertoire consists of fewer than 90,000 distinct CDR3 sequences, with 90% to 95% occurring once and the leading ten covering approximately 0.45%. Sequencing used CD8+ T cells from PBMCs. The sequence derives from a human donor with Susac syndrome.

The CDR3 protein is CASSHLLAGAPHEQYF. The CDR3, as DNA: TGTGCCAGCAGCCACCTTCTAGCGGGAGCGCCCCACGAGCAGTACTTC. V usage is TRBV7-2 and J usage is TRBJ2-7, with 10 bases identical to TRBD2. The CDR3 extends over 16 amino acids. With V trimmed by 5 bases and J by 5 bases, 12 bases remained unmatched. CDR1 and CDR2 from the germline V gene are SGHTA and FQGNSA.